The present T cell receptor (beta chain) was sequenced within a study of CD8+ T cells in alopecia areata. Study as a whole: In an open-label trial, patients got 5 to 10 mg tofacitinib twice daily.

Treatment denoted: oral pan-JAK inhibitor, 5-10 mg twice daily. The researchers isolated CD4+ and CD8+ T cells from PBMCs by sorting. Notes on the study in general: Clonality in lesional scalp, especially alopecia totalis/universalis, exceeded that of normal scalp.

About this clone: What it recognizes is unknown.

Following RNA extraction, reverse transcription yielded cDNA that acted as the sequencing template. Clones were read by immunoSEQ multiplex PCR, and TCRdb kept only the in-frame ones, dropping some. There are roughly 180,000 clones in the sample; around half occur only once, and roughly 10% lies in the top ten. The TCR sequence derives from a human donor with alopecia areata. This specimen consisted of CD8+ T cells sorted from blood, obtained at week 24, from a patient treated with tofacitinib.

The CDR3 nucleotides are TGCGCCAGTTGTGCCGACATAGGGGTCGAGCAGTACTTC. It encodes CASCADIGVEQYF. The chain is built from TRBV10-2 and TRBJ2-7; maybe TRBD1 (5 bases). CDR3 size: 13 residues. Germline-derived CDR1 and CDR2 are WSHSY and SAAADI. The V and J ends lost 9 bases and 6 bases respectively, with 18 bases between them.